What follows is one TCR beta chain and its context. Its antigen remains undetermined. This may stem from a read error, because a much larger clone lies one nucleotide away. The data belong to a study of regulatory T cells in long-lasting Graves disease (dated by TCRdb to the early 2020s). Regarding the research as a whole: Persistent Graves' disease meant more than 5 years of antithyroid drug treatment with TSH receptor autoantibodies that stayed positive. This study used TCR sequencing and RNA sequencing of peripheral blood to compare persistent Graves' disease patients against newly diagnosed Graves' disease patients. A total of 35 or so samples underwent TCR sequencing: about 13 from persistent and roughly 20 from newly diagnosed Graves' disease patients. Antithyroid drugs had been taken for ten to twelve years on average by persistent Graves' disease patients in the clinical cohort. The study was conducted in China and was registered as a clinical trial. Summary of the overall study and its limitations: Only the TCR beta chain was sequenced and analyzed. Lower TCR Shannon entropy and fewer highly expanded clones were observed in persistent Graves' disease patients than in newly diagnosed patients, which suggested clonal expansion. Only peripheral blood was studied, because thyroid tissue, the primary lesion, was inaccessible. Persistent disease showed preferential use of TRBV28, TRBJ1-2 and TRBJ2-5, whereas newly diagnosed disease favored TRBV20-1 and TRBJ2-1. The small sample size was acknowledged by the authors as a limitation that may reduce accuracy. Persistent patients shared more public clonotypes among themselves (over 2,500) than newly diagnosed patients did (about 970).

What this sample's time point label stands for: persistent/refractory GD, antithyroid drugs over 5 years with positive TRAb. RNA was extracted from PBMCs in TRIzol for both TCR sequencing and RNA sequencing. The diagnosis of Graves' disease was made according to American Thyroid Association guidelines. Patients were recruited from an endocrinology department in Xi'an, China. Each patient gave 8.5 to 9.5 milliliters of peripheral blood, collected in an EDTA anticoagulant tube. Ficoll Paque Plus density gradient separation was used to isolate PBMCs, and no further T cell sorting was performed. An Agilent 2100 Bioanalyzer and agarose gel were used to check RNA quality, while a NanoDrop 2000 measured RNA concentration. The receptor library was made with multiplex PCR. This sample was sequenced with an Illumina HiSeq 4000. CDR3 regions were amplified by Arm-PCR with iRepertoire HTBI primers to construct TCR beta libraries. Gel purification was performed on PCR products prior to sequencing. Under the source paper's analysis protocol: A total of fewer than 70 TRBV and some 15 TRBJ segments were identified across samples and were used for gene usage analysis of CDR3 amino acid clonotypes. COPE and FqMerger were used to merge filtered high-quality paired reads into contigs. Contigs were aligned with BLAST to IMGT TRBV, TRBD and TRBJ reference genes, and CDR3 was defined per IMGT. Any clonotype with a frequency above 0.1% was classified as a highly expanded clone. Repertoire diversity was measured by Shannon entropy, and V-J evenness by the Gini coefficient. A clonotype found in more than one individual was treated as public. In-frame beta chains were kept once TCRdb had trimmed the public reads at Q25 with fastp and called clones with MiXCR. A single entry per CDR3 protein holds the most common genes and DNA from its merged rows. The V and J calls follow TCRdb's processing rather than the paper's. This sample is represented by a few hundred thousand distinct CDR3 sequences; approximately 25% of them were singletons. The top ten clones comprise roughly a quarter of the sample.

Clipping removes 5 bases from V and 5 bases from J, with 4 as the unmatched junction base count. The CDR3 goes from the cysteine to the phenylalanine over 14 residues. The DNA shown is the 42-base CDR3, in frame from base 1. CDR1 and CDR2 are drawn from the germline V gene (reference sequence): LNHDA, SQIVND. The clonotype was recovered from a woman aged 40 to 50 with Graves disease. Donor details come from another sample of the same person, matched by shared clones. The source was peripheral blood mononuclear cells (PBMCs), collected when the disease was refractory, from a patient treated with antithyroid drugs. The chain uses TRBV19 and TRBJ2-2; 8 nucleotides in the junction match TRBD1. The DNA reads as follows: TGTGCCAGTAGTCGGGACAGGTCGACCGGGGAGCTGTTTTTT. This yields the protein CASSRDRSTGELFF.